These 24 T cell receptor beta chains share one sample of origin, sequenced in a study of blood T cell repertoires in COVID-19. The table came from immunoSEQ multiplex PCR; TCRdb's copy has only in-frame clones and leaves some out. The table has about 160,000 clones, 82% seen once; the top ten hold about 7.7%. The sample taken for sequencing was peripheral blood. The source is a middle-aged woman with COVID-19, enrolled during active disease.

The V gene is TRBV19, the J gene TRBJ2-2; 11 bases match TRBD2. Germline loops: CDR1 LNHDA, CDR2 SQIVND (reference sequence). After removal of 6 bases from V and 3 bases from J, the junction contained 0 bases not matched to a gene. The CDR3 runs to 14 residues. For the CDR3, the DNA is TGTGCCAGTAGACTAGCGGGAGACACCGGGGAGCTGTTTTTT. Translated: CASRLAGDTGELFF.

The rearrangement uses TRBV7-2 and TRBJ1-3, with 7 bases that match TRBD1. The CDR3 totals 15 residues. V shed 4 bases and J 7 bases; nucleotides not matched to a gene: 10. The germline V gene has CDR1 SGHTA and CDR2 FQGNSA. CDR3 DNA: TGTGCCAGCAGCTCACCAAGGACAGGAGTGAACACCATATATTTT. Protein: CASSSPRTGVNTIYF. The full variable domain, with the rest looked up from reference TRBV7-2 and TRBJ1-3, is GAGVSQSPSNKVTEKGKDVELRCDPISGHTALYWYRQSLGQGLEFLIYFQGNSAPDKSGLPSDRFSAERTGGSVSTLTIQRTQQEDSAVYLCASSSPRTGVNTIYFGEGSWLTVV.

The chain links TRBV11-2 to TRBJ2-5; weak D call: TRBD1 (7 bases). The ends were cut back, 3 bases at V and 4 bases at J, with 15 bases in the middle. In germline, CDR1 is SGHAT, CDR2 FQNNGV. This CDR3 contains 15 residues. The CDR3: CASSFGQGEVETQYF. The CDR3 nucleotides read TGTGCCAGCAGCTTCGGTCAGGGGGAGGTAGAGACCCAGTACTTC. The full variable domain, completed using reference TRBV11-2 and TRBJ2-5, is EAGVAQSPRYKIIEKRQSVAFWCNPISGHATLYWYQQILGQGPKLLIQFQNNGVVDDSQLPKDRFSAERLKGVDSTLKIQPAKLEDSAVYLCASSFGQGEVETQYFGPGTRLLVL.

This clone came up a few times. In nucleotides, the CDR3 is TGCAGTGCTACTGAAGCGGGCCCCTCCTACGAGCAGTACTTC. Translating it yields CSATEAGPSYEQYF. The chain joins TRBV20-1 to TRBJ2-7, with D possibly matching TRBD2 (6 bases). The CDR3 contains 14 residues. V was clipped by 4 bases and J by 0 bases, with 13 bases between them. From germline, CDR1 is DFQATT and CDR2 SNEGSKA (reference sequence).

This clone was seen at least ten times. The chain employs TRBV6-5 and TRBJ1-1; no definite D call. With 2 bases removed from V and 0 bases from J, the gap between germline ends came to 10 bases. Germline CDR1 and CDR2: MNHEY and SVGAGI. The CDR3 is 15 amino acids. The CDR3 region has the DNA TGTGCCAGCAGTTACGCGTGGAGTATGAACACTGAAGCTTTCTTT. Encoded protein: CASSYAWSMNTEAFF.

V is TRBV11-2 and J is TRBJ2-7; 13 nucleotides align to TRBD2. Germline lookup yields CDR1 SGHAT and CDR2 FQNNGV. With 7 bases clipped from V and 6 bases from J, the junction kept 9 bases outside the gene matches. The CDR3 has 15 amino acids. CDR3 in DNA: TGTGCCAGCACCCCCAGGACTAGCGGGAGTGGCGAGCAGTACTTC. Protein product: CASTPRTSGSGEQYF. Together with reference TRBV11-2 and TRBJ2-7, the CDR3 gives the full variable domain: EAGVAQSPRYKIIEKRQSVAFWCNPISGHATLYWYQQILGQGPKLLIQFQNNGVVDDSQLPKDRFSAERLKGVDSTLKIQPAKLEDSAVYLCASTPRTSGSGEQYFGPGTRLTVT.

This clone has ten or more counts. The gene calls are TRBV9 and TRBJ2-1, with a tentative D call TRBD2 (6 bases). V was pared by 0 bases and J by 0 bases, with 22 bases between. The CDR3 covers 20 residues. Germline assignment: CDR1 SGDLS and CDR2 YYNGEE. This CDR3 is CASSVGGVGAGKSSYNEQFF. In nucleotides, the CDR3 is TGTGCCAGCAGCGTAGGAGGTGTGGGAGCGGGTAAAAGCTCCTACAATGAGCAGTTCTTC.

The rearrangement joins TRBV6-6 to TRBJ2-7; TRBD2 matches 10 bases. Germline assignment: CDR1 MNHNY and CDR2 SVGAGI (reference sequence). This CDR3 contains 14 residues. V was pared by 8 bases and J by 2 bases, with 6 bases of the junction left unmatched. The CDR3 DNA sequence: TGTGCCAGCGGCCATAGCGGGAGGACCTACGAGCAGTACTTC. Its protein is CASGHSGRTYEQYF.

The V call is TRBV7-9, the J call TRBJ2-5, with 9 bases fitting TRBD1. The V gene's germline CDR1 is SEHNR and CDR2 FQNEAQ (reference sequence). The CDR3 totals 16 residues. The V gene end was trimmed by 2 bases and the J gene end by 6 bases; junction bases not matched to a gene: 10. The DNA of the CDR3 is TGTGCCAGCAGCTTACCAACACTGGGACAGGGCCAGACCCAGTACTTC. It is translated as CASSLPTLGQGQTQYF.

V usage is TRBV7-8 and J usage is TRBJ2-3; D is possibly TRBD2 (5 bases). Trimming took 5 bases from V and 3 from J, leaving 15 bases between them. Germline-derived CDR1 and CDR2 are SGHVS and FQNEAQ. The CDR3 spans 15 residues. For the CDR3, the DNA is TGTGCCAGCAGCGGATTCCCTACGGGGACAGATACGCAGTATTTT. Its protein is CASSGFPTGTDTQYF.

The CDR3 DNA sequence: TGTGCCAGCAGCTTCCTATCCTACGAGCAGTACGTC. It encodes CASSFLSYEQYV. V is TRBV5-6 and J is TRBJ2-7; D gene unclear. Per germline, CDR1 SGHDT and CDR2 YYEEEE. The CDR3 is 12 amino acids. Trimming took 2 bases from V and 1 from J, leaving 4 bases between them.

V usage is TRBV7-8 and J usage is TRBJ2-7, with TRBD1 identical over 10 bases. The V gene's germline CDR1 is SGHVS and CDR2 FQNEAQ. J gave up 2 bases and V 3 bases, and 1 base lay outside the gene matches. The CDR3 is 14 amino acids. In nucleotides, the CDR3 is TGTGCCAGCAGCTTCGGGACAGGGGCCTACGAGCAGTACTTC. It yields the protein CASSFGTGAYEQYF.

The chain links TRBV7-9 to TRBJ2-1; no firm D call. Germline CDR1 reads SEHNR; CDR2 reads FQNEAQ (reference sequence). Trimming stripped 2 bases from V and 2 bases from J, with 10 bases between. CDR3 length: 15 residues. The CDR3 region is CASSLITPTYNEQFF. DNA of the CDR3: TGTGCCAGCAGCTTAATTACTCCGACCTACAATGAGCAGTTCTTC.

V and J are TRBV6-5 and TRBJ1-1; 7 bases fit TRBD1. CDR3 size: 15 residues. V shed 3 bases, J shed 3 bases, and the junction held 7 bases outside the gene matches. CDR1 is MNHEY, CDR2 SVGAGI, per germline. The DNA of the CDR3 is TGTGCCAGCAGTTATCAATCCAGGGGGGACACTGAAGCTTTCTTT. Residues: CASSYQSRGDTEAFF.

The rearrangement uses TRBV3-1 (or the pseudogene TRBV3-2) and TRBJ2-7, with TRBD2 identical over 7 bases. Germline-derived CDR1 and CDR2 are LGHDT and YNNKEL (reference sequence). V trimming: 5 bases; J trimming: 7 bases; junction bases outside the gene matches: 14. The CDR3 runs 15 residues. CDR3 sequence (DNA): TGTGCCAGCAGCGCCTCCCCCGCGGGAGCAAGGGAGCAGTACTTC. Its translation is CASSASPAGAREQYF.

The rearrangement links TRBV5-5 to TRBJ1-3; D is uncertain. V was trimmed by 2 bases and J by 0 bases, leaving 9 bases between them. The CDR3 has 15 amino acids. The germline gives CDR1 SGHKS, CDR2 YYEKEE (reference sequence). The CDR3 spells CASSFEAASGNTIYF. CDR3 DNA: TGTGCCAGCAGCTTTGAGGCGGCCTCTGGAAACACCATATATTTT.

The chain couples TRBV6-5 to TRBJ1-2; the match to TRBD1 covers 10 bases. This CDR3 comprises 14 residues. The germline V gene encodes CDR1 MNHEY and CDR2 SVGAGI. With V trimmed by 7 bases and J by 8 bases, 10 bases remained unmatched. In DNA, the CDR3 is TGTGCCAGCAAGTTCCTCGGGACAGGGGACGGCTACACCTTC. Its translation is CASKFLGTGDGYTF.

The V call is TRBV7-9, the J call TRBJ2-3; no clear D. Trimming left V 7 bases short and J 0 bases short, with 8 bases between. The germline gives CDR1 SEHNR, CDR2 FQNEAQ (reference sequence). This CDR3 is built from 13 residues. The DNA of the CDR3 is TGTGCCAGCACAGCAGGTAGCACAGATACGCAGTATTTT. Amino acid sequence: CASTAGSTDTQYF. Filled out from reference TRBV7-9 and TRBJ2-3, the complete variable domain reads DTGVSQNPRHKITKRGQNVTFRCDPISEHNRLYWYRQTLGQGPEFLTYFQNEAQLEKSRLLSDRFSAERPKGSFSTLEIQRTEQGDSAMYLCASTAGSTDTQYFGPGTRLTVL.

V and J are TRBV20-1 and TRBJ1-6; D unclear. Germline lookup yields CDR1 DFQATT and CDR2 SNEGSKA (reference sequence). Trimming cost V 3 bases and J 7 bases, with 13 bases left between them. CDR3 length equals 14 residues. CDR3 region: CSASAGLQNSPLHF. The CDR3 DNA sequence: TGCAGTGCTAGTGCTGGGCTGCAGAATTCACCCCTCCACTTT.

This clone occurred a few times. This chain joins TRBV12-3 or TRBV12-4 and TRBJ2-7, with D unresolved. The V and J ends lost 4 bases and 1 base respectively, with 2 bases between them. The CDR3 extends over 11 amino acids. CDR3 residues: CASSSSYEQYF. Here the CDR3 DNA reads TGTGCCAGCAGTTCATCCTACGAGCAGTACTTC.

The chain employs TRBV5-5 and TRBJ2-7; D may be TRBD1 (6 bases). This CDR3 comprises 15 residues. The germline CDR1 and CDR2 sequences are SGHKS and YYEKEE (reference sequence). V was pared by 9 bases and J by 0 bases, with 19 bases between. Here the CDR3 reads CATHPGDRHSYEQYF. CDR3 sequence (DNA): TGTGCCACCCATCCCGGCGACAGGCACTCCTACGAGCAGTACTTC.

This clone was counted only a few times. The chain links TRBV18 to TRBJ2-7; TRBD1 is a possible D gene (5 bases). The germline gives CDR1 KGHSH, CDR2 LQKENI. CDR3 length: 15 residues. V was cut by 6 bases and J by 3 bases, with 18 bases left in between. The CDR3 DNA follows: TGTGCCAGCTCCCAGGGCGCTTCCCCATTCTACGAGCAGTACGTC. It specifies CASSQGASPFYEQYV.

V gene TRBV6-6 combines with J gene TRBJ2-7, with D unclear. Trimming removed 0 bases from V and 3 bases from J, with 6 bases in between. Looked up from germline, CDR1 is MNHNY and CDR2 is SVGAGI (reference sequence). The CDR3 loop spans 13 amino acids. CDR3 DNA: TGTGCCAGCAGTTACTCGGCAGACTACGAGCAGTACTTC. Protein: CASSYSADYEQYF.

The CDR3 spells CASSLAQGGNNSPLHF. Here the CDR3 DNA reads TGTGCCAGCAGCTTAGCCCAGGGGGGAAATAATTCACCCCTCCACTTT. The chain uses TRBV11-2 and TRBJ1-6; TRBD1 matches at 7 bases. Looked up from germline, CDR1 is SGHAT and CDR2 is FQNNGV. The V gene end was trimmed by 1 base and the J gene end by 5 bases; junction bases not matched to a gene: 5. The CDR3 runs to 16 residues. The variable domain in full, with the rest retrieved from reference TRBV11-2 and TRBJ1-6, is EAGVAQSPRYKIIEKRQSVAFWCNPISGHATLYWYQQILGQGPKLLIQFQNNGVVDDSQLPKDRFSAERLKGVDSTLKIQPAKLEDSAVYLCASSLAQGGNNSPLHFGNGTRLTVT.